These 10 T cell receptor beta chains originate from one sample sequenced in a study of blood T cells in healthy people across ages. A second PCR of roughly 7 to 11 cycles used a sample-barcoded 5' primer and a J-beta primer mix. From the 5' RACE reads, TCRdb called clonotypes with MiXCR, one entry per CDR3 protein. The sample has around 850,000 distinct CDR3 sequences, about 36% seen once. Sequenced input: blood. Every receptor here comes from a man between 18 and 29 years old in good health.

This clonotype came up a few times. This chain connects TRBV7-2 to TRBJ2-4; possible D gene TRBD1, 5 bases. V was shortened by 1 base and J by 6 bases, with 16 bases between the two germline ends. CDR1 is SGHTA and CDR2 is FQGNSA in the germline V gene. This CDR3 has 16 amino acids. CDR3 in amino acids: CASSLDPGIISNIQYF. Here the CDR3 DNA reads TGTGCCAGCAGCTTAGATCCAGGGATAATCTCAAACATTCAGTACTTC.

The sample holds a few counts of this clonotype. The chain links TRBV12-3 or TRBV12-4 to TRBJ1-2; 9 bases agree with TRBD1. CDR3 length equals 15 residues. V lost 6 bases, J lost 5 bases, and 10 bases stayed unmatched. The CDR3 nucleotides are TGTGCCAGCAGCCCCGTCGGGGGGACAGGGTATGGCTACACCTTC. Its protein is CASSPVGGTGYGYTF.

The chain employs TRBV5-5 and TRBJ1-4; TRBD1 agrees at 7 bases. This CDR3 has 14 amino acids. Germline assignment: CDR1 SGHKS and CDR2 YYEKEE (reference sequence). V was clipped by 4 bases and J by 7 bases; unmatched bases: 7. The CDR3 DNA sequence: TGTGCCAGCAGCAGGGACAGCTTTCGTGAAAAACTGTTTTTT. Protein product: CASSRDSFREKLFF.

Regarding this clonotype: This may stem from a read error, because a much larger clone lies one nucleotide away. The V call is TRBV12-3 or TRBV12-4, the J call TRBJ1-2; D gene unclear. The CDR3 is 13 amino acids. Trimming stripped 4 bases from V and 9 bases from J, with 15 bases between. CDR3 loop: CASSWDSYSRYTF. CDR3 sequence (DNA): TGTGCCAGCAGTTGGGATAGTTACTCACGCTACACCTTC.

Concerning this clonotype: A junction end diverges from the germline sequence, so it may reflect a read error. This chain joins TRBV27 and TRBJ2-1, with TRBD2 matching 9 bases. This CDR3 comprises 13 residues. Per germline, CDR1 MNHEY and CDR2 SMNVEV (reference sequence). The CDR3 here is CASSVSLAGEQFF. Written as DNA, the CDR3 is TGTGCCAGCAGTGTATCACTAGCGGGTGAGCAGTTCTTC.

V is TRBV20-1 and J is TRBJ2-1; D call uncertain. The J call may be mistaken, given a closer DNA end match to TRBJ2-7. The CDR3 loop spans 13 amino acids. Germline V gene sequence: CDR1 DFQATT, CDR2 SNEGSKA (reference sequence). CDR3 sequence reads: CSAQQNRAYEQYF. CDR3 sequence (DNA): TGCAGTGCTCAGCAAAACAGAGCCTACGAGCAGTACTTC.

The chain uses TRBV20-1 and TRBJ2-7; the D gene is possibly TRBD2 (6 bases). Trimming shortened V by 6 bases and J by 0 bases, and 12 bases separated the two germline ends. This CDR3 has 13 amino acids. CDR1 is DFQATT and CDR2 is SNEGSKA in the germline V gene (reference sequence). CDR3 protein: CSAILAGSYEQYF. The CDR3 DNA sequence: TGCAGTGCCATACTAGCAGGCTCCTACGAGCAGTACTTC.

The rearrangement uses TRBV6-2 or TRBV6-3 and TRBJ2-7; the D call may be TRBD1 or TRBD2 (5 bases each). V shed 0 bases and J shed 2 bases, with 14 bases lying between them. The CDR3 has 16 residues. Germline-derived CDR1 and CDR2 are MNHEY and SVGEGT. DNA for the CDR3: TGTGCCAGCAGTTACTCCCCCGGGACCCATACCTACGAGCAGTACTTC. It encodes CASSYSPGTHTYEQYF.

Comments on this clonotype: Possible read error: a much larger clone is one base away. J is TRBJ2-4 and V is TRBV29-1; a possible D gene is TRBD2 (5 bases). The DNA end is a closer match to TRBJ2-7, so the J assignment may be wrong. Germline V gene lookup returns CDR1 SQVTM and CDR2 ANQGSEA. The CDR3 sequence is 14 residues long. This CDR3 is CSVRDGGNNYEQYF. CDR3 coding DNA: TGCAGCGTCCGGGATGGTGGGAACAACTACGAGCAGTACTTC.

This clonotype was recorded a few times. The V gene is TRBV28, the J gene TRBJ1-1; D is ambiguous. V was trimmed by 3 bases and J by 5 bases, leaving 13 bases between them. Germline CDR1 and CDR2: MDHEN and SYDVKM. The CDR3 has 14 amino acids. DNA for the CDR3: TGTGCCAGCAGTTTCTTTCGACCTAATACTGAAGCTTTCTTT. This sequence encodes CASSFFRPNTEAFF. The full variable domain, in which reference TRBV28 and TRBJ1-1 provide the parts outside the CDR3, is DVKVTQSSRYLVKRTGEKVFLECVQDMDHENMFWYRQDPGLGLRLIYFSYDVKMKEKGDIPEGYSVSREKKERFSLILESASTNQTSMYLCASSFFRPNTEAFFGQGTRLTVV.